This TCR beta chain originates from a study of T cells in women clearing cervical HPV infection (dated by TCRdb to the late 2010s). Study-wide context: Cases were roughly 23 women with histologically confirmed HPV16-related CIN3 or worse, including a couple of invasive cancers. Cases were matched to controls by age within five years and by the year the sample was collected. The parent cohort enrolled 9,800 or so women aged 18 or older in Guanacaste, Costa Rica, during about 1992 to 1995 and followed them for less than 9 years. For cases, a median interval of about 150 days, with an interquartile range of about 90 to 210 days, was observed between lesion detection and blood sampling. The controls were some 23 women whose single incident HPV16 infection cleared within 12 months with no development of precancer or cancer. Quality controls consisted of five blinded duplicates per group, for a total of about 60 samples made up of approximately 50 participants and about 10 replicates. Blood from cases was collected at the visit at which the lesion was first identified, whereas blood from controls was collected once infection was no longer detected. Cases had a median age of almost 35 years compared with 38 for controls, and baseline characteristics showed no significant differences between the groups. The exploratory proof-of-principle case-control study was nested within the Guanacaste HPV Natural History Study in Costa Rica and compared TCR repertoires across cervical HPV16 outcomes. Since only a few of the women had HLA typing available, the possibility that HLA type was acting as a confounder could not be ruled out.

Study-wide conclusions, independent of this receptor: T-cell numbers per sample were unknown, so richness differences could reflect varying T-cell content rather than repertoire biology. Across sequencing depths, CIN3+ cases showed significantly higher TCR repertoire richness than controls, but evenness did not differ between the groups. Whether associations preceded infection or resulted from infection could not be shown with the cross-sectional design, and effector/memory subsets and HPV-specific T cells were not isolated. Cases were distinguished from controls with an estimated AUC of 0.65 to 0.85 by random forest classifiers combining richness and V gene abundances. TRBV6-7 relative abundance was lower in cases than in controls (0.11% versus 0.16%; Bonferroni P = 0.0008).

TCR beta CDR3 regions were amplified by multiplex PCR from an average of roughly 1.1 ug genomic DNA per sample using the immunoSEQ assay. The assay corrected primer bias using a complete synthetic TCR repertoire to establish an amplification baseline. The amplicons were sequenced on the Illumina platform. The study's own analysis went as follows. Sequences were error-corrected by clustering with frequency ratios and a modified nearest-neighbor algorithm, then analyzed in the immunoSEQ Analyzer with IMGT gene definitions. At each rarefaction depth, TCR richness and evenness were averaged across 20 rarefaction repeats, and any sample with fewer sequences than the depth was left out. Wilcoxon rank sum tests with FDR correction were used to compare relative abundances of V, D and J genes between the groups. Blinded duplicates gave an intraclass correlation of around 96% for TCR richness and an average of 76.4% across over 65 gene segments. Here the immuneACCESS table is served through TCRdb, limited to in-frame sequences with V and J called. Missing clones are a known gap in these copies; in checked studies unresolved V genes cover under half, and the rest lacks a known reason. That table supplies the V and J calls and clone size; D and trimming were determined from the DNA. The sample table gives 22,000 or so clones. Of the sample, 12% falls within the top ten clones.

Notes on this clone: The target of this receptor is not known. One junction end disagrees with the germline gene, perhaps due to a read error. Coverage ceases 3 residues before the CDR3 finishes, and the germline J gene fills in the end. The same CDR3 is also encoded by other DNA sequences in this sample.

Every participant had a single incident cervical HPV16 infection, and prevalent HPV16 infections were excluded. Cervical HPV DNA was detected by MY09/MY11 PCR, and genotyping was performed by dot-blot hybridization. Approximately 15 mL of heparinized blood were centrifuged, and the buffy coat was aliquoted, frozen at -30°C, then stored at -80°C. Genomic DNA was extracted from buffy coat specimens using QIAGEN kits. From its cysteine to its phenylalanine, the CDR3 spans 15 amino acids. The CDR3 was read in part: 36 bases, with the frame set at base 1. Sequences GTSNPN (CDR1) and SVGIG (CDR2) are obtained from the germline V gene (reference sequence).

This clonotype originated in a woman between 18 and 75 years old with a cervical HPV16 infection that either progressed to CIN3+ or cleared (not recorded which). Sequenced sample: blood buffy coat. The sequence is built from TRBV30 and TRBJ1-3; TRBD1 could be the D gene, as 5 bases match. The sequenced CDR3 bases are TGTGCCTGGAGTGTTGGGGGGGTTAGGGGAAACACG. This codes for CAWSVGGVRGNT. The entire CDR3 is CAWSVGGVRGNTIYF.